These 21 T cell receptor beta chains were all obtained from the same sample, sequenced in a study of memory CD4+ T cells and cytomegalovirus serostatus. The sort gate was single viable CD3+CD4+CD8-CD45RO+ cells for memory CD4+ T cells. Sequenced by immunoSEQ multiplex PCR; TCRdb stores in-frame clones only, minus some. The table has around 50,000 clones, about 73% seen once. The material sequenced was memory CD4+ T cells from blood. These receptor sequences come from an adult in good health and CMV-seronegative.

This rearrangement joins TRBV7-9 to TRBJ2-3, with TRBD2 matching over 11 bases. The CDR3 totals 16 residues. V was pared by 3 bases and J by 3 bases, with 5 bases of the junction left unmatched. CDR1 and CDR2 (germline): SEHNR, FQNEAQ (reference sequence). The CDR3 nucleotides read TGTGCCAGCAGCTTTTTTAGGACTAGCGGGACAGATACGCAGTATTTT. It specifies CASSFFRTSGTDTQYF.

This clone was observed a handful of times. The chain combines TRBV30 with TRBJ1-1, with TRBD1 matching 8 bases. Germline CDR1 and CDR2: GTSNPN and SVGIG (reference sequence). The CDR3 totals 14 residues. V shed 4 bases and J 4 bases; nucleotides not matched to a gene: 8. This CDR3 reads CAWTTGAAGTEAFF. The CDR3 coding sequence is TGTGCCTGGACGACAGGGGCTGCGGGCACTGAAGCTTTCTTT.

The J gene is TRBJ1-5, the V gene TRBV6-1; D ambiguous. Germline assignment: CDR1 MNHNS and CDR2 SASEGT. The CDR3 spans 13 residues. V gave up 4 bases and J gave up 7 bases, with 11 bases separating them. CDR3 sequence (DNA): TGTGCCAGCAGTGCTGGGTTTAGGCAGCCCCAGCATTTT. It encodes CASSAGFRQPQHF.

This clone was detected a few times. The chain uses TRBV7-2 and TRBJ2-3; TRBD2 agrees at 8 bases. There are 17 residues in the CDR3. Trimming removed 1 base from V and 1 base from J; junction bases left unmatched: 7. Germline CDR1 and CDR2: SGHTA and FQGNSA. CDR3 sequence reads: CASSLERVGGGTDTQYF. In DNA form, the CDR3 reads TGTGCCAGCAGCTTAGAACGCGTCGGGGGGGGCACAGATACGCAGTATTTT.

The chain combines TRBV7-2 with TRBJ2-4, with 14 bases fitting TRBD2. V lost 5 bases, J lost 5 bases, and 8 bases stayed unmatched. In germline, CDR1 is SGHTA, CDR2 FQGNSA. This CDR3 is 17 amino acids long. The CDR3 loop is CASSTRLAGGRENIQYF. CDR3 DNA: TGTGCCAGCAGCACCCGACTAGCGGGGGGGCGGGAAAACATTCAGTACTTC.

This clone appeared a few times. The chain combines TRBV29-1 with TRBJ2-5; D is undetermined. Germline CDR1 SQVTM, CDR2 ANQGSEA. Trimming shortened V by 4 bases and J by 7 bases, and 10 bases separated the two germline ends. The CDR3 covers 11 residues. The CDR3 DNA sequence: TGCAGCGTTGGGAGTGAGTGGACCCAGTACTTC. Encoded protein: CSVGSEWTQYF.

The chain couples TRBV30 to TRBJ1-5; D unclear. The CDR3 contains 13 residues. V lost 1 base and J lost 10, with 14 bases in between. Germline V lookup: CDR1 GTSNPN, CDR2 SVGIG (reference sequence). Here the CDR3 reads CAWSDDTISPQHF. In DNA form, the CDR3 reads TGTGCCTGGAGTGATGACACAATCAGCCCCCAGCATTTT.

A few counts support this clone. This chain joins TRBV30 and TRBJ1-5; D is unclear. Trimming took off 3 bases at V and 5 bases at J, with 11 bases between the two ends. The V gene's germline CDR1 is GTSNPN and CDR2 SVGIG (reference sequence). The CDR3 consists of 13 residues. CDR3 DNA sequence: TGTGCCTGGAGGAGTCAAGCGGATCAGCCCCAGCATTTT. It codes for CAWRSQADQPQHF.

The chain has TRBV28 and TRBJ1-1; D remains unclear. The germline V and J ends were trimmed by 2 bases and 4 bases, with 8 bases remaining between them. This CDR3 comprises 13 residues. Germline CDR1 and CDR2: MDHEN and SYDVKM. The CDR3 sequence: CASSLTQITEAFF. CDR3 in DNA: TGTGCCAGCAGTTTAACGCAAATCACTGAAGCTTTCTTT.

The chain uses TRBV6-1 and TRBJ1-5; TRBD1 agrees at 7 bases. Germline V CDR1 and CDR2: MNHNS, SASEGT. The CDR3 runs 12 residues. The junction had 3 bases not matched to a gene; V was cut back by 7 bases and J by 6 bases. CDR3 coding DNA: TGTGCCAGCAAACAGGGGAGTCAGCCCCAGCATTTT. It is translated as CASKQGSQPQHF.

J is TRBJ1-2 and V is TRBV6-1; D unresolved. The germline V gene encodes CDR1 MNHNS and CDR2 SASEGT. Trimming took off 1 base at V and 6 bases at J, with 9 bases between the two ends. This CDR3 has 13 amino acids. CDR3 in DNA: TGTGCCAGCAGTGAAGAATCTGGGGATGGCTACACCTTC. It translates to CASSEESGDGYTF.

The CDR3 DNA sequence: TGTGCCAGTAGTAATGACAGGGGGACTGGAAACACCATATATTTT. Encoded protein: CASSNDRGTGNTIYF. This sequence joins TRBV19 and TRBJ1-3, with 9 nucleotides matching TRBD1. V trimming: 4 bases; J trimming: 2 bases; junction bases outside the gene matches: 3. The CDR3 loop spans 15 amino acids. Germline V gene sequence: CDR1 LNHDA, CDR2 SQIVND (reference sequence). The entire variable domain, with the rest obtained from reference TRBV19 and TRBJ1-3, is as follows: DGGITQSPKYLFRKEGQNVTLSCEQNLNHDAMYWYRQDPGQGLRLIYYSQIVNDFQKGDIAEGYSVSREKKESFPLTVTSAQKNPTAFYLCASSNDRGTGNTIYFGEGSWLTVV.

The J gene is TRBJ1-2, the V gene TRBV5-6; D possibly corresponds to TRBD1 (6 bases). Trimming stripped 1 base from V and 5 bases from J, with 15 bases between. CDR1 is SGHDT and CDR2 is YYEEEE in the germline V gene. This CDR3 region has 15 residues. CDR3 in DNA: TGTGCCAGCAGCTTGTCGCGGGGGCGCGGGTATGGCTACACCTTC. Encoded protein: CASSLSRGRGYGYTF.

The count of this clone is one. The rearrangement joins TRBV19 to TRBJ2-3; D is unresolved. V was pared by 0 bases and J by 0 bases, with 13 bases between. Per the germline V gene, CDR1 is LNHDA and CDR2 is SQIVND (reference sequence). This CDR3 has 17 residues. The CDR3 bases are TGTGCCAGTAGTATAGATCGGCGAGCCATTAGCACAGATACGCAGTATTTT. It codes for CASSIDRRAISTDTQYF.

This sequence joins TRBV18 and TRBJ2-7, with D perhaps matching TRBD1 (5 bases). The CDR3 spans 13 residues. Germline V gives CDR1 KGHSH, CDR2 LQKENI. Trimming pared 5 bases from V and 3 bases from J, leaving 11 bases between. The CDR3 nucleotides read TGTGCCAGCTCAGAAGCTCAGGGCTACGAGCAGTACTTC. Its translation is CASSEAQGYEQYF.

The chain joins TRBV4-3 to TRBJ1-1, with D perhaps TRBD1 (5 bases). The V end lost 1 base, the J end lost 4 bases, and 16 bases lay between the germline ends. The CDR3 loop spans 16 amino acids. Germline-derived CDR1 and CDR2 are LGHNA and YSLEER. CDR3 amino acids: CASSQALRRGGTEAFF. CDR3 coding DNA: TGCGCCAGCAGCCAAGCCCTCCGACGTGGGGGCACTGAAGCTTTCTTT.

This CDR3 reads CASGPREAFF. The CDR3 coding sequence is TGTGCCAGCGGACCCCGTGAAGCTTTCTTT. This chain uses TRBV28 with TRBJ1-1; D is unclear. V lost 8 bases and J lost 7, with 8 bases in between. Germline assignment: CDR1 MDHEN and CDR2 SYDVKM. This CDR3 contains 10 residues. The full variable domain, in which reference TRBV28 and TRBJ1-1 provide the parts outside the CDR3, is DVKVTQSSRYLVKRTGEKVFLECVQDMDHENMFWYRQDPGLGLRLIYFSYDVKMKEKGDIPEGYSVSREKKERFSLILESASTNQTSMYLCASGPREAFFGQGTRLTVV.

This clone was seen only once. V and J are TRBV11-1 and TRBJ1-2, with a tentative D call TRBD1 (6 bases). The V gene's germline CDR1 is SGHAT and CDR2 FQDESV (reference sequence). Trimming cost V 5 bases and J 5 bases, with 12 bases left between them. The CDR3 length is 13 residues. CDR3 sequence: CASSPGTSYGYTF. CDR3 DNA sequence: TGTGCCAGCAGCCCCGGGACAAGTTATGGCTACACCTTC.

This chain connects TRBV6-6 to TRBJ1-4, with D maybe TRBD1 (5 bases). The CDR3 covers 15 residues. CDR1 is MNHNY, CDR2 SVGAGI, per germline (reference sequence). V shed 2 bases and J shed 3 bases, with 10 bases lying between them. CDR3 in amino acids: CASSYGRVANEKLFF. The DNA of the CDR3 is TGTGCCAGCAGTTACGGCAGGGTGGCTAATGAAAAACTGTTTTTT.

The chain is built from TRBV11-2 and TRBJ2-7; D tentatively fits TRBD1 or TRBD2 (5 bases each). The length of the CDR3 is 15 residues. V lost 6 bases, J lost 6 bases, and 21 bases lay in between. The V gene's germline CDR1 is SGHAT and CDR2 FQNNGV. The CDR3 sequence is CASSYNRGRYGEQYF. DNA of the CDR3: TGTGCCAGCAGTTATAACCGGGGCCGCTATGGCGAGCAGTACTTC.

The chain is built from TRBV11-2 and TRBJ2-5, with D unclear. V gave up 3 bases and J gave up 5 bases, with 16 bases separating them. The CDR3 totals 15 residues. From germline, CDR1 is SGHAT and CDR2 FQNNGV. The CDR3 here is CASSFLTLLGETQYF. The CDR3 DNA is TGTGCCAGCAGCTTTTTAACACTCCTAGGGGAGACCCAGTACTTC.